A single sample gave rise to the 26 T cell receptor beta chains below, sequenced in a study of T cell changes during pregnancy in multiple sclerosis. The method was immunoSEQ multiplex PCR; TCRdb's version includes in-frame clones alone and lacks a portion of them. The sample contains around 100,000 clones, approximately 92% of which appear only once. The source was peripheral blood, collected after pregnancy. The origin of the receptors is a female donor with multiple sclerosis, enrolled in a pregnancy study.

The chain recombines TRBV18 with TRBJ2-2; 8 bases are shared with TRBD2. The CDR3 loop spans 16 amino acids. J gave up 0 bases and V 4 bases, and 4 bases lay outside the gene matches. The germline gives CDR1 KGHSH, CDR2 LQKENI. The CDR3 loop is CASSLGRGTNTGELFF. CDR3 coding DNA: TGTGCCAGCTCACTCGGGAGGGGAACGAACACCGGGGAGCTGTTTTTT.

CDR3 protein: CASSLSVRGHRVVYEQYF. The CDR3, as DNA: TGTGCCAGCAGTTTAAGCGTTCGGGGACATAGAGTCGTATACGAGCAGTACTTC. The chain has TRBV27 and TRBJ2-7, with D possibly TRBD1 on 6 matching bases. The CDR3 is 18 amino acids. V was cut by 2 bases and J by 4 bases, with 24 bases left in between. Germline lookup yields CDR1 MNHEY and CDR2 SMNVEV (reference sequence).

The chain combines TRBV21-1 with TRBJ2-4; the table calls TRBD2, which could not be checked here. TRBV21-1 represents a pseudogene. The CDR3 runs to 15 residues. The CDR3 spells CASSLIAGNKNIQYF. In nucleotides, the CDR3 is TGTGCCAGCAGCCTGATAGCGGGAAACAAAAACATTCAGTACTTC.

This rearrangement joins TRBV4-3 to TRBJ1-3; D is ambiguous. V was trimmed by 0 bases and J by 0 bases, leaving 9 bases between them. The V gene's germline CDR1 is LGHNA and CDR2 YSLEER. The CDR3 is 16 amino acids. The CDR3 DNA follows: TGCGCCAGCAGCCAAGATGGTTTACACTCTGGAAACACCATATATTTT. This encodes CASSQDGLHSGNTIYF.

This clone has just one count. CDR3 sequence reads: CASSLASSGSYTGELFF. The CDR3 DNA sequence: TGCGCCAGCAGCTTGGCCTCGTCAGGGTCGTACACCGGGGAGCTGTTTTTT. The J gene is TRBJ2-2, the V gene TRBV5-1; D is perhaps TRBD1 (5 bases). The CDR3 sequence is 17 residues long. Per germline, CDR1 SGHRS and CDR2 YFSETQ. Trimming removed 0 bases from V and 3 bases from J, with 15 bases in between.

This clone was counted once. Compared with germline, one end of the junction differs, possibly owing to a read error. The rearrangement joins TRBV19 to TRBJ1-5, with D maybe TRBD1 (6 bases). There are 13 residues in the CDR3. The germline gives CDR1 LNHDA, CDR2 SQIVND (reference sequence). The CDR3 bases are TGTGCCAGTAGTGCCGAAGGAGACAGGCCCCTTTATTTT. This gives the protein CASSAEGDRPLYF.

The CDR3 DNA reads TGTGCCAGCAGCCTAGGTGGCCTAGCGGCCTACAATGAGCAGTTCTTC. Translation: CASSLGGLAAYNEQFF. This rearrangement joins TRBV4-2 to TRBJ2-1; 7 bases fit TRBD2. The CDR3 covers 16 residues. The V gene's germline CDR1 is LGHNA and CDR2 YNFKEQ. Trimming took 4 bases from V and 2 from J; bases not matched to a gene: 8.

The chain is built from TRBV27 and TRBJ2-5, with TRBD2 as a possible D gene (6 bases). The CDR3 loop spans 14 amino acids. The germline V gene encodes CDR1 MNHEY and CDR2 SMNVEV (reference sequence). V lost 5 bases and J lost 14, with 24 bases in between. The CDR3 sequence is CASSPILPGEYLYF. The CDR3 nucleotides are TGTGCCAGCAGTCCGATTCTACCGGGAGAATACCTCTACTTC.

This CDR3 reads CATSIKPAGSRAFF. In DNA, the CDR3 is TGTGCCACCAGCATCAAACCGGCGGGGAGTAGGGCTTTCTTT. J is TRBJ1-1 and V is TRBV15; D is undetermined. Trimming left V 4 bases short and J 11 bases short, with 20 bases between. CDR1 and CDR2 from the germline V gene are LNHNV and YYDKDF (reference sequence). This CDR3 spans 14 amino acids.

The gene calls are TRBV2 and TRBJ2-3; D is ambiguous. V was cut by 5 bases and J by 3 bases, with 6 bases left in between. The CDR3 consists of 12 residues. The germline V gene encodes CDR1 SNHLY and CDR2 FYNNEI. CDR3 loop: CASSLGTDTQYF. Here the CDR3 DNA reads TGTGCCAGCAGTCTCGGTACAGATACGCAGTATTTT.

This clone was seen once. The CDR3 reads CASSVAAGVGYTF. CDR3 in DNA: TGTGCCAGCAGCGTAGCGGCAGGGGTTGGCTACACCTTC. V usage is TRBV9 and J usage is TRBJ1-2, with a possible D match to TRBD1 (6 bases). Germline V gene sequence: CDR1 SGDLS, CDR2 YYNGEE. V was clipped by 0 bases and J by 7 bases, with 10 bases between them. The CDR3 extends over 13 amino acids.

The gene calls are TRBV10-3 and TRBJ1-1, with 9 nucleotides matching TRBD1. Unmatched junction bases numbered 2, after V lost 4 bases and J lost 2 bases. CDR1 is ENHRY, CDR2 SYGVKD, per germline. The CDR3 is 14 residues long. The CDR3 sequence: CAISAGQGNTEAFF. CDR3 bases: TGTGCCATCAGTGCGGGACAGGGTAACACTGAAGCTTTCTTT.

The rearrangement uses TRBV9 and TRBJ1-3; possible D gene TRBD1, 5 bases. From germline, CDR1 is SGDLS and CDR2 YYNGEE. Trimming pared 0 bases from V and 5 bases from J, leaving 15 bases between. This CDR3 has 16 amino acids. The CDR3 region is CASSVGKGRERNTIYF. CDR3 in DNA: TGTGCCAGCAGCGTAGGTAAAGGCAGGGAAAGAAACACCATATATTTT.

The CDR3 bases are TGTGCCAGCAGCTTCTATAGCGGGGGGTACAATGAGCAGTTCTTC. It specifies CASSFYSGGYNEQFF. The V gene is TRBV7-2, the J gene TRBJ2-1, with 10 nucleotides matching TRBD2. CDR1 is SGHTA and CDR2 is FQGNSA in the germline V gene. The CDR3 has 15 residues. With 3 bases clipped from V and 4 bases from J, the junction kept 3 bases outside the gene matches.

This chain joins TRBV19 and TRBJ2-7; D may be TRBD1 (6 bases). From germline, CDR1 is LNHDA and CDR2 SQIVND (reference sequence). The V end was cut by 6 bases, the J end by 2 bases, with 11 bases between. The CDR3 consists of 13 residues. This chain's CDR3 is CASSPGTTYEQYF. The DNA of the CDR3 is TGTGCCAGTAGCCCCGGGACAACCTACGAGCAGTACTTC. The variable domain in full, with the rest retrieved from reference TRBV19 and TRBJ2-7, is DGGITQSPKYLFRKEGQNVTLSCEQNLNHDAMYWYRQDPGQGLRLIYYSQIVNDFQKGDIAEGYSVSREKKESFPLTVTSAQKNPTAFYLCASSPGTTYEQYFGPGTRLTVT.

The V gene is TRBV6-5, the J gene TRBJ2-1; the D gene is possibly TRBD1 (5 bases). The CDR3 covers 14 residues. Per germline, CDR1 MNHEY and CDR2 SVGAGI. Trimming removed 4 bases at V and 0 bases at J, with 7 bases between. The CDR3, as DNA: TGTGCCAGCAGTTTGGGGCCCTCCTACAATGAGCAGTTCTTC. Its translation is CASSLGPSYNEQFF.

The V call is TRBV15, the J call TRBJ2-1, with TRBD2 as a possible D gene (5 bases). Trimming removed 5 bases from V and 8 bases from J, with 13 bases in between. The length of the CDR3 is 13 residues. The germline V gene has CDR1 LNHNV and CDR2 YYDKDF (reference sequence). The CDR3 region has the DNA TGTGCCACCAGCCTCGGGGTCGCAGATGAGCAGTTCTTC. Protein product: CATSLGVADEQFF.

The genes are TRBV5-1 and TRBJ1-1; 7 bases are a match to TRBD1. The CDR3 consists of 15 residues. Germline values: CDR1 SGHRS, CDR2 YFSETQ. Trimming took 0 bases from V and 1 from J; bases not matched to a gene: 3. Written as DNA, the CDR3 is TGCGCCAGCAGCTTGGAAGACAGGGAGAACACTGAAGCTTTCTTT. It specifies CASSLEDRENTEAFF.

On this clone itself: A junction boundary mismatches the germline segment, possibly from a read error. The chain carries TRBV7-7 and TRBJ2-3; 7 nucleotides align to TRBD2. The CDR3 extends over 14 amino acids. Germline CDR1 is SSHAT and CDR2 is FNYEAQ (reference sequence). CDR3 nucleotide sequence: TGTGCTAGCAGCCGGGGACTACGCACAGATACGCAGTATTTT. The encoded protein is CASSRGLRTDTQYF.

V is TRBV5-1 and J is TRBJ2-3, with 8 bases aligning to TRBD2. The J segment lost 6 bases and the V segment lost 2 bases, leaving 8 bases of the junction unmatched. CDR1 is SGHRS and CDR2 is YFSETQ in the germline V gene. The CDR3 contains 15 residues. CDR3 DNA sequence: TGCGCCAGCAGCTTTCTCGGGAGGGCCGGGGATACGCAGTATTTT. Amino acid sequence: CASSFLGRAGDTQYF.

The V and J genes are TRBV9 and TRBJ2-3; possible D gene TRBD1, 6 bases. The V end lost 0 bases, the J end lost 2 bases, and 13 bases lay between the germline ends. Germline-derived CDR1 and CDR2 are SGDLS and YYNGEE. The CDR3 length is 16 residues. The CDR3 DNA is TGTGCCAGCAGCGTAGGAAGGGGGAGTAACACAGATACGCAGTATTTT. This gives the protein CASSVGRGSNTDTQYF. Looking up the rest from reference TRBV9 and TRBJ2-3 gives the full variable domain: DSGVTQTPKHLITATGQRVTLRCSPRSGDLSVYWYQQSLDQGLQFLIQYYNGEERAKGNILERFSAQQFPDLHSELNLSSLELGDSALYFCASSVGRGSNTDTQYFGPGTRLTVL.

This chain uses TRBV7-8 with TRBJ1-3; 7 nucleotides match TRBD1. Trimming removed 4 bases from V and 0 bases from J; junction bases left unmatched: 6. Germline lookup yields CDR1 SGHVS and CDR2 FQNEAQ. The CDR3 contains 16 residues. CDR3 amino acids: CASSWGTASSGNTIYF. The CDR3 DNA reads TGTGCCAGCAGCTGGGGGACAGCGAGCTCTGGAAACACCATATATTTT. Looking up the rest from reference TRBV7-8 and TRBJ1-3 gives the full variable domain: GAGVSQSPRYKVAKRGQDVALRCDPISGHVSLFWYQQALGQGPEFLTYFQNEAQLDKSGLPSDRFFAERPEGSVSTLKIQRTQQEDSAVYLCASSWGTASSGNTIYFGEGSWLTVV.

This chain uses TRBV10-3 with TRBJ1-1, with D perhaps matching TRBD1 (6 bases). V dropped 6 bases and J dropped 5 bases, with 16 bases sitting between them. The CDR3 extends over 14 amino acids. The V gene's germline CDR1 is ENHRY and CDR2 SYGVKD. The DNA of the CDR3 is TGTGCCATCAGCGATCCAGGGGCGATGACTGAAGCTTTCTTT. It encodes CAISDPGAMTEAFF.

The genes are TRBV5-1 and TRBJ2-1; 9 nucleotides agree with TRBD1. Germline assignment: CDR1 SGHRS and CDR2 YFSETQ. The CDR3 loop spans 16 amino acids. J lost 0 bases, V lost 4 bases, and 5 bases had no gene match. CDR3 sequence reads: CASSPGTGSSYNEQFF. CDR3 sequence (DNA): TGCGCCAGCAGCCCAGGGACAGGGAGCTCCTACAATGAGCAGTTCTTC.

The chain recombines TRBV19 with TRBJ1-6, with D uncertain. The germline CDR1 and CDR2 sequences are LNHDA and SQIVND (reference sequence). The CDR3 runs 17 residues. The V end was cut by 5 bases, the J end by 2 bases, with 16 bases between. CDR3 nucleotides: TGTGCCAGTAGTCCGAACGGGAGGGTGACCTATAATTCACCCCTCCACTTT. It yields the protein CASSPNGRVTYNSPLHF.

This clone showed up just once. The chain has TRBV19 and TRBJ2-7, with TRBD1 matching 8 bases. Trimming at V came to 5 bases and at J to 12 bases, leaving 9 bases not matched to a gene. In germline, CDR1 is LNHDA, CDR2 SQIVND (reference sequence). This CDR3 is 12 amino acids long. The CDR3 spells CASSAGQGNPYF. The CDR3 region has the DNA TGTGCCAGTAGTGCCGGACAGGGTAATCCGTACTTC.